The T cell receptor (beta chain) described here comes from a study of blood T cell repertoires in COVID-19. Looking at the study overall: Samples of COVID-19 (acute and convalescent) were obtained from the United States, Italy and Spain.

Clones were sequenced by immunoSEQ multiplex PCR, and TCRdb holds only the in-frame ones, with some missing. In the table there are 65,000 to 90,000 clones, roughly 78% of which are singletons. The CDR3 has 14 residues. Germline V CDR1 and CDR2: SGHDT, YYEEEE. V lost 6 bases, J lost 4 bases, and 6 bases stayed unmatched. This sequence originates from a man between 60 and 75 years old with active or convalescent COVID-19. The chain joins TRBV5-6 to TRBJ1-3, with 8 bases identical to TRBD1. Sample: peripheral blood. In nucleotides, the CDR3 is TGTGCCAGCATCGGACAGGGTCCCGGAAACACCATATATTTT. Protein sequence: CASIGQGPGNTIYF.